This T cell receptor (beta chain) originates from a study of blood T cell repertoires in COVID-19 (dated by TCRdb to 2019 to 2021). Regarding the study in general: Samples covering the acute and convalescent phases of COVID-19 were provided by collaborators in the United States, Italy and Spain. The material from the prospective study consisted of cDNA or gDNA derived from T cells, B-cell-depleted T cells, or PBMCs. The dataset comprised deeply sampled blood TCRbeta repertoires from subjects exposed to, actively infected with, or recovered from COVID-19. The repertoires were released in a freely available public database intended as a resource for research on the immune response to SARS-CoV-2. The samples were drawn from the first 160 participants of the ongoing ImmuneRACE study and from 1,254 subjects provided by 6 global collaborators. The sample metadata nearly always contained a de-identified subject ID, COVID-19 status, age in years and sex. HLA class I and class II types, where available, came from metadata supplied by the sample provider rather than from assay-based typing.

Per the germline V gene, MDHEN is the CDR1 and SYDVKM is the CDR2. The CDR3 numbers 15 residues from cysteine through phenylalanine. Just CDR3 DNA is preserved here, 45 bases in frame from base 1. Germline trimming amounts to 4 bases on V and 7 bases on J, with 9 as the count of junction bases outside the gene matches. The immunoSEQ Assay, a bias-controlled multiplex PCR, was used to amplify TCRbeta CDR3 regions from genomic DNA. In the paper's pipeline: Nucleated cell counts per sample were estimated from amplification of reference gene primers within the assay. To quantify the absolute abundance of each unique TCRbeta CDR3 rearrangement, sequence reads were collapsed and filtered. For each sample, productive Simpson clonality was calculated as the square root of Simpson's diversity index across productive rearrangements. What TCRdb holds here is the immuneACCESS table cut down to in-frame rearrangements. Part of the clones is not present; checked against another copy, under half of the missing clones reflect an unresolved V gene, and the others are unexplained. V and J calls and clone size are copied from that table; D and trimming were computed from the DNA. Across this sample there are about 36,000 clones, with 75% to 90% seen only once. The leading ten clones occupy approximately 20% of the sample.

Each collaborating institution followed its own protocols to collect whole blood in K2EDTA tubes. Collaborator samples were shipped for TCRbeta analysis as frozen whole blood, isolated PBMCs, or DNA extracted from either sample type. Study-wide conclusions, independent of this receptor: The quantity of clinical and demographic metadata differed by source and by participant and was supplied without curation.

This clone was recorded only once. There is no known antigen for this receptor. No much larger clonotype is one base removed from it; base qualities were not supplied. The rearranged chain carries TRBV28 and TRBJ2-1; 8 bases in the junction line up with TRBD1. Sequencing was performed on peripheral blood. The receptor's source is a man aged 70 or older with acute or convalescent COVID-19. The DNA reads as follows: TGTGCCAGCAGTTGGACAGGGAAGTTGAGGAATGAGCAGTTCTTC. This encodes CASSWTGKLRNEQFF. The full variable domain, completed from the reference TRBV28 and TRBJ2-1 proteins outside the CDR3, reads DVKVTQSSRYLVKRTGEKVFLECVQDMDHENMFWYRQDPGLGLRLIYFSYDVKMKEKGDIPEGYSVSREKKERFSLILESASTNQTSMYLCASSWTGKLRNEQFFGPGTRLTVL.